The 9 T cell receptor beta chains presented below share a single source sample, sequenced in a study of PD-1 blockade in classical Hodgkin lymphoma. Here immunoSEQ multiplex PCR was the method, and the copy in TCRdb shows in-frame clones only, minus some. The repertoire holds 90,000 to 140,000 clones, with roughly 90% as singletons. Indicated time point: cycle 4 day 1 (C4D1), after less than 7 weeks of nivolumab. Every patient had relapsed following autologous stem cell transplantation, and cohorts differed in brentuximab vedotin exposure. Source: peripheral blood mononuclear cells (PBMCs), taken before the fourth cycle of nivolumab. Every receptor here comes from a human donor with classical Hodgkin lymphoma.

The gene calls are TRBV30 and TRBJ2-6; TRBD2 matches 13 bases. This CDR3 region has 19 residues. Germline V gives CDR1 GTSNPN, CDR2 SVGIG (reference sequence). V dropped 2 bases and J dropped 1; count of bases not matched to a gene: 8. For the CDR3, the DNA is TGTGCCTGGAGTCCAACCCGGACTAGCGGGAGATCTGGGGCCAACGTCCTGACTTTC. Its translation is CAWSPTRTSGRSGANVLTF.

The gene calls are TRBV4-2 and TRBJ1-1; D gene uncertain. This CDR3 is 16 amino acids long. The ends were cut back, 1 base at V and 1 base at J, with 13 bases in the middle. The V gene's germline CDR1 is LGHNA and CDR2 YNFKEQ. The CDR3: CASSQGVGIGNTEAFF. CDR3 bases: TGTGCCAGCAGCCAAGGAGTTGGGATTGGGAACACTGAAGCTTTCTTT.

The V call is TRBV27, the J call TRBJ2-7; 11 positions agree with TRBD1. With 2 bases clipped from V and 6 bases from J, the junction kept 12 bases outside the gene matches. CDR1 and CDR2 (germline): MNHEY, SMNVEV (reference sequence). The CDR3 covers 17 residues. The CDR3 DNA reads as TGTGCCAGCAGTTTAAGGGTCCGGGACAGGGGGTTCTCCGAGCAGTACTTC. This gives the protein CASSLRVRDRGFSEQYF.

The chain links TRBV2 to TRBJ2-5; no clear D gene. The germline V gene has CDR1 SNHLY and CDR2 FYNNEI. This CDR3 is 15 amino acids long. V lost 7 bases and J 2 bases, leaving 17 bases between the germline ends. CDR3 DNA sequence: TGTGCCAGCACTCCCCGACACCAAGGTCAAGAGACCCAGTACTTC. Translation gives CASTPRHQGQETQYF. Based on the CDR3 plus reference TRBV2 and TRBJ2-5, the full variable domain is EPEVTQTPSHQVTQMGQEVILRCVPISNHLYFYWYRQILGQKVEFLVSFYNNEISEKSEIFDDQFSVERPDGSNFTLKIRSTKLEDSAMYFCASTPRHQGQETQYFGPGTRLLVL.

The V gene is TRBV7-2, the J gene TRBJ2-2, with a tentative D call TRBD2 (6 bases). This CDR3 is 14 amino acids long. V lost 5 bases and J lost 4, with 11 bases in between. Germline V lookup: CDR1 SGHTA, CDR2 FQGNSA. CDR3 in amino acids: CASSPGLLTGELFF. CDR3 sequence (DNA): TGTGCCAGCAGCCCCGGACTACTCACCGGGGAGCTGTTTTTT. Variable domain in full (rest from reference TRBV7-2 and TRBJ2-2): GAGVSQSPSNKVTEKGKDVELRCDPISGHTALYWYRQSLGQGLEFLIYFQGNSAPDKSGLPSDRFSAERTGGSVSTLTIQRTQQEDSAVYLCASSPGLLTGELFFGEGSRLTVL.

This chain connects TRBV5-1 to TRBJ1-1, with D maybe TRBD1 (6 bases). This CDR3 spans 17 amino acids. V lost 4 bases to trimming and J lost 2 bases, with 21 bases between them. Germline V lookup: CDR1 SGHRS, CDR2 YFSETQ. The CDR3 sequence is CASSRTVLLQGNTEAFF. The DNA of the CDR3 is TGCGCCAGCAGCCGCACCGTTCTCTTACAGGGCAACACTGAAGCTTTCTTT.

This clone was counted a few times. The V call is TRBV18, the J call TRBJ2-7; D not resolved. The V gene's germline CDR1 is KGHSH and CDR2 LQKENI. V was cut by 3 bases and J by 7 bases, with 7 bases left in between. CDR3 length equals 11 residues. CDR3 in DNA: TGTGCCAGCTCACCGGAATCAGAGCAGTACTTC. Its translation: CASSPESEQYF. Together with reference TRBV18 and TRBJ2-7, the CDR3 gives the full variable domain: NAGVMQNPRHLVRRRGQEARLRCSPMKGHSHVYWYRQLPEEGLKFMVYLQKENIIDESGMPKERFSAEFPKEGPSILRIQQVVRGDSAAYFCASSPESEQYFGPGTRLTVT.

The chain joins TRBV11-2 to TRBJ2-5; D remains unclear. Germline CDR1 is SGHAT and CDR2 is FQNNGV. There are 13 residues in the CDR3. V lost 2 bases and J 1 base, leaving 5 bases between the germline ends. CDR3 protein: CASSLRVQETQYF. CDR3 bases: TGTGCCAGCAGCTTAAGGGTCCAAGAGACCCAGTACTTC. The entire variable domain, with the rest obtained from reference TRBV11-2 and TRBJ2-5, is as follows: EAGVAQSPRYKIIEKRQSVAFWCNPISGHATLYWYQQILGQGPKLLIQFQNNGVVDDSQLPKDRFSAERLKGVDSTLKIQPAKLEDSAVYLCASSLRVQETQYFGPGTRLLVL.

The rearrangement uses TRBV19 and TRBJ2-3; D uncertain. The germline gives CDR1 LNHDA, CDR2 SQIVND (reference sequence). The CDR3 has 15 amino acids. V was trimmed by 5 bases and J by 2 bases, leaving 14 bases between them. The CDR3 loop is CASSSSLGSTDTQYF. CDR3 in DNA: TGTGCCAGTAGTTCCTCCCTTGGGTCCACAGATACGCAGTATTTT.